This section outlines one T cell receptor beta chain sequence together with its context. The antigen is unknown. This entry comes from a study of T cell responses to AZD1222 COVID-19 vaccine. Study information: Some second doses came at about 4 weeks and others at about 12 weeks; these were pooled.

Clones were read by immunoSEQ multiplex PCR, and TCRdb kept only the in-frame ones, dropping some. The table records some 120,000 clones, about 93% of them present only once. Study results and limitations: Nearly half of spike-specific TCRs reportedly target unmutated variant regions. Without day 14 samples, only post-peak T cell repertoires were studied. Clonal diversity was possibly underestimated, and the donors were mostly white British, with more females.

From germline, CDR1 is MNHEY and CDR2 SVGAGI. The CDR3 extends over 14 amino acids. Deletions cut 6 bases from V and 4 bases from J, with 15 bases between. The receptor was isolated from an adult in good health. Here the sequenced sample was peripheral blood, taken on day 0 of AZD1222 vaccination. The V and J genes are TRBV6-5 and TRBJ1-1; D remains unclear. The CDR3 region has the DNA TGTGCCAGCAGGCCCCTCAGAGGGTCCACTGAAGCTTTCTTT. Its translation is CASRPLRGSTEAFF.